This record concerns one T cell receptor (beta chain) sequence. The antigen remains unidentified. Measured with immunoSEQ multiplex PCR; TCRdb has only the in-frame clones, and not every one. Counted here are about 54,000 clones, around 76% occurring once; the ten biggest clones make up roughly 1.7%. This specimen comes from a study of memory CD4+ T cells and cytomegalovirus serostatus. Points from the study as a whole: The CMV-associated TCR signature appears largely within the CD4+ memory repertoire.

The sort gate was single viable CD3+CD4+CD8-CD45RO+ cells for memory CD4+ T cells. After thawing, CD4+ T cells were positively selected. Germline loops: CDR1 KGHSH, CDR2 LQKENI. This CDR3 is 18 amino acids long. V was clipped by 3 bases and J by 1 base, with 22 bases between them. Sequencing was performed on memory CD4+ T cells from blood. The receptor comes from an adult in good health and CMV-seronegative. The V call is TRBV18, the J call TRBJ2-7; D is perhaps TRBD1 (5 bases). The DNA for the CDR3 is TGTGCCAGCTCACCGGGGCCGTTAACCGCGACCCATTCCTACGAGCAGTACTTC. This gives the protein CASSPGPLTATHSYEQYF.